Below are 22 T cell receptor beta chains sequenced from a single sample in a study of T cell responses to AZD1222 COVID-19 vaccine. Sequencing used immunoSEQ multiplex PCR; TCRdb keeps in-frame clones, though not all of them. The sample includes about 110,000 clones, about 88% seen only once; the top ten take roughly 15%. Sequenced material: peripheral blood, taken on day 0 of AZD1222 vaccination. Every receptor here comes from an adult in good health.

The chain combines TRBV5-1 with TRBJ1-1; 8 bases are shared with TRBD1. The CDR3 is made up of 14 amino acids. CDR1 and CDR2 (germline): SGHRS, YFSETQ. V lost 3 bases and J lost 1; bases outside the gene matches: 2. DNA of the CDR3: TGCGCCAGCAGCTCTGGACAGGGGAACACTGAAGCTTTCTTT. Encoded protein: CASSSGQGNTEAFF.

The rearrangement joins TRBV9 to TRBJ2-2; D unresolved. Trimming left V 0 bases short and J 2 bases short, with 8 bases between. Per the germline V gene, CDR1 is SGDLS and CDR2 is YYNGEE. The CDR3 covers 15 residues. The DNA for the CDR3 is TGTGCCAGCAGCGTAGGGGTGGGAAACACCGGGGAGCTGTTTTTT. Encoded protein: CASSVGVGNTGELFF.

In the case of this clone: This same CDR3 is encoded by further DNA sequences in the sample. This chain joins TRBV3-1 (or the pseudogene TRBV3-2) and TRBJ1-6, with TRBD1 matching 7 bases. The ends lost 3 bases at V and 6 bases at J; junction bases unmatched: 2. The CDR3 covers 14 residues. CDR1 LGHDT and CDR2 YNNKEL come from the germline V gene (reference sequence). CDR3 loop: CASSQGQINSPLHF. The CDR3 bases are TGTGCCAGCAGCCAGGGACAGATTAATTCACCCCTCCACTTT.

The CDR3 nucleotides read TGTGCCTGGAGCCCGGGGGGGCGCGGAGAGACCCAGTACTTC. This encodes CAWSPGGRGETQYF. The chain employs TRBV30 and TRBJ2-5; TRBD2 agrees at 8 bases. The CDR3 sequence is 14 residues long. CDR1 and CDR2 (germline): GTSNPN, SVGIG (reference sequence). V lost 3 bases to trimming and J lost 4 bases; unmatched junction nucleotides: 7.

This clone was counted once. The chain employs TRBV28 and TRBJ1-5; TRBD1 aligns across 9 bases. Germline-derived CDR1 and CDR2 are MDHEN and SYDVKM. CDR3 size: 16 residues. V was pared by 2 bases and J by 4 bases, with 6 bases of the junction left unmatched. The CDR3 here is CASSLEQGARNQPQHF. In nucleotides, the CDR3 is TGTGCCAGCAGTTTAGAACAGGGGGCGAGGAATCAGCCCCAGCATTTT.

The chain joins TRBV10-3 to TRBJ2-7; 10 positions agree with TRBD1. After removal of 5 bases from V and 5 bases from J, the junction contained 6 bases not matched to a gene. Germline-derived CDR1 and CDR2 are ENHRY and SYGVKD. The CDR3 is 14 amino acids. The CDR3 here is CAISTGTGVDEQYV. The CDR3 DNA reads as TGTGCCATCAGTACCGGGACAGGGGTAGACGAGCAGTACGTC.

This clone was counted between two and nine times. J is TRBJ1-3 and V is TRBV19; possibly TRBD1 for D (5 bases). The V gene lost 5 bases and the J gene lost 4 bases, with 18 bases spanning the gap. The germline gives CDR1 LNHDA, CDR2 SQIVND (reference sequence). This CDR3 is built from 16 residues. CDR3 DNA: TGTGCCAGTAGTGGGGGTGGCCCACGGTCCGGAAACACCATATATTTT. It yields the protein CASSGGGPRSGNTIYF.

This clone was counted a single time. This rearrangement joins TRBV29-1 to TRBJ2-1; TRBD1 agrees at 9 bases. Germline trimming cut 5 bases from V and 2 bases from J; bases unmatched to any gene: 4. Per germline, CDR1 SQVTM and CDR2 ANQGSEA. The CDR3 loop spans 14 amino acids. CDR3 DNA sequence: TGCAGCGTTATCCGACAGGGGGCCTACAATGAGCAGTTCTTC. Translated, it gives CSVIRQGAYNEQFF.

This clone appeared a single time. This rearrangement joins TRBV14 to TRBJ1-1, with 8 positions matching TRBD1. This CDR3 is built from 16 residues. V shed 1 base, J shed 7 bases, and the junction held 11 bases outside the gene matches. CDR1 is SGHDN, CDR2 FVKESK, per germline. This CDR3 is CASSQGVLGQEVEAFF. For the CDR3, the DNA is TGTGCCAGCAGCCAAGGAGTTTTGGGACAGGAGGTTGAAGCTTTCTTT. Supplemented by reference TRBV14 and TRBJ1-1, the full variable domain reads EAGVTQFPSHSVIEKGQTVTLRCDPISGHDNLYWYRRVMGKEIKFLLHFVKESKQDESGMPNNRFLAERTGGTYSTLKVQPAELEDSGVYFCASSQGVLGQEVEAFFGQGTRLTVV.

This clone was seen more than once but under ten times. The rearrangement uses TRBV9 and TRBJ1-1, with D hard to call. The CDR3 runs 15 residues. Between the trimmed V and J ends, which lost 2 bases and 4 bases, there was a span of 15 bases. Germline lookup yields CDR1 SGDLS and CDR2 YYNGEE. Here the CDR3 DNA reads TGTGCCAGCAGCGTTCGGCCAGGCGTTGGCACTGAAGCTTTCTTT. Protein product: CASSVRPGVGTEAFF.

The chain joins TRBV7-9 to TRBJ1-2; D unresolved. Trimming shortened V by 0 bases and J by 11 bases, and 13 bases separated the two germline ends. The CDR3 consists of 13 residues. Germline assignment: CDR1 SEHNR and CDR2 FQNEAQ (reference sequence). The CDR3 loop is CASSLATPFGYTF. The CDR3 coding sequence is TGTGCCAGCAGCTTAGCGACTCCCTTCGGGTACACCTTC.

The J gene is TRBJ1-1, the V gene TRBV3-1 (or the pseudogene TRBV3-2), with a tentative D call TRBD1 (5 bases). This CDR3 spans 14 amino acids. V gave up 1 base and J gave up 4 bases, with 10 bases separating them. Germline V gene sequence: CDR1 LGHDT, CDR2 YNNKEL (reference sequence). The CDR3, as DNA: TGTGCCAGCAGCCAAGCTCAGGGCCTCACTGAAGCTTTCTTT. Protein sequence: CASSQAQGLTEAFF.

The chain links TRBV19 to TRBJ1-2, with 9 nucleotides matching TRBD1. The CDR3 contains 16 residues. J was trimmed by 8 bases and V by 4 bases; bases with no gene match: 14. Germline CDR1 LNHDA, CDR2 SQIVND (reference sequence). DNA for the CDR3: TGTGCCAGTAGTACGAAGTTAACCGGGACAGGGATCGGCTACACCTTC. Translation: CASSTKLTGTGIGYTF.

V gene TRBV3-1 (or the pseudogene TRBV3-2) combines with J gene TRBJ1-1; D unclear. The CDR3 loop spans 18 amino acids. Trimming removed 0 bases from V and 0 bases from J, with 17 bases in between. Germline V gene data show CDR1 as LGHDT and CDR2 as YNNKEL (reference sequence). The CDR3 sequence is CASSQDLRVGRVNTEAFF. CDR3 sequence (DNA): TGTGCCAGCAGCCAAGATTTACGGGTAGGCAGAGTGAACACTGAAGCTTTCTTT.

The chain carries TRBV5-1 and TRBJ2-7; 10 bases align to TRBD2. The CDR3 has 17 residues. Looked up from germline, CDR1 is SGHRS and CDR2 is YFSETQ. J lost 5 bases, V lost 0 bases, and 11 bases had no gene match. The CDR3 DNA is TGCGCCAGCAGCTTGGCCTCCGAGCGGGAGGGCCTGCACGAGCAGTACGTC. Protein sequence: CASSLASEREGLHEQYV.

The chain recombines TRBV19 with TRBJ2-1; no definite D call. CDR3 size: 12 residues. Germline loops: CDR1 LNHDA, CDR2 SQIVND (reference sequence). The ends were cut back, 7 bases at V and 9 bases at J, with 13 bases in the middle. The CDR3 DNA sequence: TGTGCCAGTATGGACCGATTGGGTGAGCAGTTCTTC. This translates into CASMDRLGEQFF.

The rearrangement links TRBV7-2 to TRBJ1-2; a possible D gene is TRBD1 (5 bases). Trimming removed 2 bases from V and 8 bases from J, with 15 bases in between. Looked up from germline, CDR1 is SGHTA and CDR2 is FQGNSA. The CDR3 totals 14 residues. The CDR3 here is CASSLPQALGGYTF. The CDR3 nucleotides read TGTGCCAGCAGCTTACCACAGGCTCTTGGCGGCTACACCTTC.

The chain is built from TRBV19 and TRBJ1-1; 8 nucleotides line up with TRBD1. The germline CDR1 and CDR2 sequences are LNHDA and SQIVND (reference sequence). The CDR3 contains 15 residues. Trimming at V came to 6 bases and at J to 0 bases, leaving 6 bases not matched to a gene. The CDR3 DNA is TGTGCCAGTAGCCGCACAGGGGGAATGAACACTGAAGCTTTCTTT. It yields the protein CASSRTGGMNTEAFF.

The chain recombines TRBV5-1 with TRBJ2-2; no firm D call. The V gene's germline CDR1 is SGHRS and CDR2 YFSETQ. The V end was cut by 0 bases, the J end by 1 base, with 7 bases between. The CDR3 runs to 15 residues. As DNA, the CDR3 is TGCGCCAGCAGCTTGGCCCTGGGGAACACCGGGGAGCTGTTTTTT. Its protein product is CASSLALGNTGELFF.

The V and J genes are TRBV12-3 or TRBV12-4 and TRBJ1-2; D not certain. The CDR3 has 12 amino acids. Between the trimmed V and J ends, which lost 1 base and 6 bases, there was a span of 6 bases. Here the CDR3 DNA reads TGTGCCAGCAGTTTAGGCGGGGATGGCTACACCTTC. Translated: CASSLGGDGYTF.

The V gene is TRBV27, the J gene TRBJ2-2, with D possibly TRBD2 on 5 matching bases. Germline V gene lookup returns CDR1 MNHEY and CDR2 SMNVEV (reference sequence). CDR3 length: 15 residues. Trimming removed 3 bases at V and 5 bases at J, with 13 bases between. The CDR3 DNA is TGTGCCAGCAGTTTGTCTCAACCGGGAACCGGGGAGCTGTTTTTT. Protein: CASSLSQPGTGELFF.

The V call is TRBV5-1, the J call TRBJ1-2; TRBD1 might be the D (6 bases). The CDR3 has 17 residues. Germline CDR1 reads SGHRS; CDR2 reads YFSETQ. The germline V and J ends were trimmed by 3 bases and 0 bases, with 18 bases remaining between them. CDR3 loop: CASSSVGGRKPNYGYTF. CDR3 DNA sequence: TGCGCCAGCAGCTCGGTGGGGGGCAGGAAACCTAACTATGGCTACACCTTC.